The present entry profiles one T cell receptor beta chain with its context. No antigen is known for it. This record comes from a study of Tregs in tolerant kidney transplant recipients. Related graft donors supplied nonmyeloablative bone marrow transplants, and mixed chimerism was transient. Thawed PBMCs were FACS-sorted into unstimulated CD4+CD25+CD127- regulatory T cells, CD4+CD25- non-regulatory cells, CD4 and CD8 cells. Profiling relied on immunoSEQ multiplex PCR, and the TCRdb table lists in-frame clones only, not all of them. The table lists over 70,000 clones, roughly 90% of them singletons. V lost 0 bases to trimming and J lost 6 bases, with 10 bases between them. The CDR3 is 14 amino acids. CDR1 and CDR2 from the germline V gene are LGHNA and YNFKEQ. Notes on the study in general: Findings come from small patient numbers and require larger validation. Changing PCR primers prevented nucleotide comparison between some patients' samples.

The chain employs TRBV4-2 and TRBJ2-3; D perhaps matches TRBD1 (6 bases). This TCR was recovered from a human patient who received a combined kidney and bone marrow transplant. Some T cells may be transferred from the graft donor. This specimen was CD4+ T cells from blood (PBMCs), taken 24 months after the transplant. CDR3 sequence (DNA): TGTGCCAGCAGCCAAGACCAGGGGCGCGATACGCAGTATTTT. Translated, it gives CASSQDQGRDTQYF.